A single sample is the source of the 18 T cell receptor beta chains below, sequenced in a study of monozygotic twins with inflammatory bowel disease (dated by TCRdb to between 2017 and 2020). The protocol used for the library was 5' RACE. For sequencing, an Illumina HiSeq 2500 was employed. TCRdb reprocessed the reads, and each CDR3 protein sequence is entered once, without DNA. This sample's listing comprises roughly 150,000 distinct CDR3 sequences. 2.8% of the sample is taken by the ten largest. Source material: blood. The receptors here all came from a human donor with ulcerative colitis or Crohn's disease, or a healthy co-twin of an affected twin (not recorded which).

The gene calls are TRBV5-1 and TRBJ2-2; TCRdb's assignment of TRBD2 cannot be checked, as there is no DNA. Germline V gene lookup returns CDR1 SGHRS and CDR2 YFSETQ. The CDR3 totals 15 residues. The CDR3 sequence is CASSFAAGGPGELFF.

J is TRBJ2-5 and V is TRBV6-6; with no DNA, the TCRdb D assignment of TRBD2 cannot be verified. The CDR3 has 14 amino acids. Per the germline V gene, CDR1 is MNHNY and CDR2 is SVGAGI (reference sequence). CDR3 amino acids: CATKTRGLVETQYF.

The chain combines TRBV2 with TRBJ2-1; there is no DNA to check the TCRdb D call of TRBD1. CDR1 and CDR2 from the germline V gene are SNHLY and FYNNEI. This CDR3 region has 14 residues. This CDR3 reads CASYTRGGTDEQFF.

This sequence joins TRBV15 and TRBJ2-7; TCRdb selects TRBD1, and the lack of DNA leaves this call unchecked. The CDR3 covers 18 residues. Germline lookup yields CDR1 LNHNV and CDR2 YYDKDF (reference sequence). This CDR3 reads CATSRGLLLGGRKYEQYF.

This chain joins TRBV11-2 and TRBJ2-7; the D call of TRBD1 rests on TCRdb alone, since no DNA is present to check it. CDR3 size: 14 residues. Germline V gene sequence: CDR1 SGHAT, CDR2 FQNNGV. The CDR3 here is CASSSGTGLYEQYF.

The chain links TRBV7-9 to TRBJ2-3; TCRdb returns TRBD2, unconfirmable since there is no DNA. Germline assignment: CDR1 SEHNR and CDR2 FQNEAQ (reference sequence). CDR3 size: 14 residues. CDR3 residues: CASSLTLPTDTQYF.

This rearrangement joins TRBV7-9 to TRBJ2-2. The CDR3 spans 16 residues. Germline V gene data show CDR1 as SEHNR and CDR2 as FQNEAQ (reference sequence). This CDR3 reads CASSPPEAWEHGELFF.

The genes are TRBV5-1 and TRBJ2-1; TCRdb calls TRBD1, which cannot be checked without DNA. This CDR3 is 17 amino acids long. Germline V gene sequence: CDR1 SGHRS, CDR2 YFSETQ. The CDR3 sequence is CASSWGGRGVGRNEQFF.

This CDR3 reads CAISESTPSEGTGELFF. This sequence joins TRBV10-3 and TRBJ2-2. Germline assignment: CDR1 ENHRY and CDR2 SYGVKD. The length of the CDR3 is 17 residues.

The rearrangement joins TRBV6-4 to TRBJ1-1; the D call from TCRdb, TRBD1, cannot be confirmed without DNA. Germline CDR1 reads MRHNA; CDR2 reads SNTAGT. This CDR3 contains 14 residues. This chain's CDR3 is CASSLSGTGSEAFF.

The CDR3 protein is CASSSAGGWYF. V gene TRBV6-2 or TRBV6-3 combines with J gene TRBJ2-5; TCRdb returns TRBD2, unconfirmable since there is no DNA. The CDR3 has 11 amino acids. Germline V gene sequence: CDR1 MNHEY, CDR2 SVGEGT.

The V and J genes are TRBV7-2 and TRBJ1-1; the TCRdb call, TRBD1, lacks DNA for checking. CDR1 is SGHTA, CDR2 FQGNSA, per germline. The CDR3 covers 16 residues. CDR3 region: CASSSRDRGLNTEAFF.

The chain links TRBV10-3 to TRBJ2-7; TCRdb picks TRBD1, but there is no DNA to check that call. CDR3 length: 14 residues. CDR1 is ENHRY and CDR2 is SYGVKD in the germline V gene. The CDR3 here is CAISDGMGAYEQYF.

This chain uses TRBV7-2 with TRBJ2-7; as DNA is missing, the TRBD1 call by TCRdb cannot be tested. This CDR3 is built from 13 residues. Germline V gene lookup returns CDR1 SGHTA and CDR2 FQGNSA. CDR3 region: CASSRGQRDEQYF. The full variable domain, rest sourced from reference TRBV7-2 and TRBJ2-7, is GAGVSQSPSNKVTEKGKDVELRCDPISGHTALYWYRQSLGQGLEFLIYFQGNSAPDKSGLPSDRFSAERTGGSVSTLTIQRTQQEDSAVYLCASSRGQRDEQYFGPGTRLTVT.

This rearrangement joins TRBV20-1 to TRBJ2-7; with no DNA, the TCRdb D assignment of TRBD2 cannot be verified. This CDR3 contains 14 residues. Germline CDR1 is DFQATT and CDR2 is SNEGSKA (reference sequence). The CDR3 sequence: CSAPTSGRHYEQYF.

The rearrangement uses TRBV10-3 and TRBJ2-3; the D call from TCRdb, TRBD2, cannot be confirmed without DNA. The germline CDR1 and CDR2 sequences are ENHRY and SYGVKD. This CDR3 spans 21 amino acids. This chain's CDR3 is CAISALPAGTPLAGGTDTQYF.

This rearrangement joins TRBV18 to TRBJ1-5. The CDR3 runs to 14 residues. Germline CDR1 is KGHSH and CDR2 is LQKENI. This chain's CDR3 is CASSREGREQPQHF.

This chain uses TRBV27 with TRBJ2-1; TCRdb designates TRBD2, a call that cannot be tested without DNA. CDR1 is MNHEY, CDR2 SMNVEV, per germline (reference sequence). There are 16 residues in the CDR3. CDR3 in amino acids: CASSSYQAGGYNEQFF.